These 27 T cell receptor beta chains were all obtained from the same sample, sequenced in a study of chronic HIV infection and antiretroviral therapy. TCRdb re-analysed the 5' RACE reads in MiXCR, keeping a single row per CDR3 protein. The sample has under 55,000 distinct CDR3 sequences, about 19% seen once; the top ten hold approximately 3%. The sample comprised peripheral blood. These receptors were taken from an adult who had HIV and had not received antiretroviral therapy, or was an uninfected healthy control (not recorded which).

The genes are TRBV27 and TRBJ2-7; TRBD1 is a possible D gene (5 bases). There are 12 residues in the CDR3. Germline loops: CDR1 MNHEY, CDR2 SMNVEV (reference sequence). V was cut by 6 bases and J by 3 bases, with 9 bases left in between. Here the CDR3 reads CASRGRDYEQYF. The CDR3 coding sequence is TGTGCCAGCAGGGGCAGGGACTACGAGCAGTACTTC.

The V gene is TRBV7-9, the J gene TRBJ1-1, with D perhaps matching TRBD1 (5 bases). The CDR3 spans 15 residues. The V gene lost 11 bases and the J gene lost 8 bases, with 27 bases spanning the gap. The germline CDR1 and CDR2 sequences are SEHNR and FQNEAQ (reference sequence). CDR3 amino acids: CAEREQPWGPGEAFF. The DNA for the CDR3 is TGTGCCGAGCGCGAACAGCCGTGGGGTCCAGGGGAAGCTTTCTTT.

This clonotype has ten or more counts. The chain recombines TRBV11-2 with TRBJ2-6; D remains ambiguous. CDR1 is SGHAT and CDR2 is FQNNGV in the germline V gene. With 7 bases removed from V and 2 bases from J, the gap between germline ends came to 12 bases. CDR3 size: 15 residues. The CDR3 loop reads CASKLRAAGANVLTF. Written as DNA, the CDR3 is TGTGCCAGCAAACTCCGGGCGGCTGGGGCCAACGTCCTGACTTTC.

The V gene is TRBV7-9, the J gene TRBJ2-1; D perhaps matches TRBD2 (5 bases). The V end lost 5 bases, the J end lost 4 bases, and 18 bases lay between the germline ends. This CDR3 contains 16 residues. The germline gives CDR1 SEHNR, CDR2 FQNEAQ (reference sequence). The CDR3 nucleotides read TGTGCCAGCAGCCCAAAACTAGTGTCGGTATACAATGAGCAGTTCTTC. It encodes CASSPKLVSVYNEQFF.

This clonotype has a handful of counts. The chain employs TRBV29-1 and TRBJ2-1, with D tentatively TRBD1 (6 bases). Germline V CDR1 and CDR2: SQVTM, ANQGSEA. The CDR3 consists of 13 residues. The V end lost 2 bases, the J end lost 8 bases, and 13 bases lay between the germline ends. CDR3 sequence reads: CSVELGARDEQFF. The CDR3 nucleotides are TGCAGCGTTGAATTGGGGGCGCGCGATGAGCAGTTCTTC.

This clonotype was recorded many times. The V and J genes are TRBV29-1 and TRBJ1-2; 7 nucleotides align to TRBD1. Germline CDR1 is SQVTM and CDR2 is ANQGSEA. With 4 bases clipped from V and 2 bases from J, the junction kept 4 bases outside the gene matches. The CDR3 length is 13 residues. As DNA, the CDR3 is TGCAGCGTTGGGGGACAGTCCAACTATGGCTACACCTTC. It translates to CSVGGQSNYGYTF. The full variable domain, with the rest looked up from reference TRBV29-1 and TRBJ1-2, is SAVISQKPSRDICQRGTSLTIQCQVDSQVTMMFWYRQQPGQSLTLIATANQGSEATYESGFVIDKFPISRPNLTFSTLTVSNMSPEDSSIYLCSVGGQSNYGYTFGSGTRLTVV.

The rearrangement links TRBV27 to TRBJ2-5; TRBD1 aligns across 7 bases. This CDR3 is 14 amino acids long. The V segment lost 6 bases and the J segment 2 bases; nucleotides outside the gene matches: 6. Germline CDR1 and CDR2: MNHEY and SMNVEV (reference sequence). The CDR3 reads CASSTGVPQETQYF. The CDR3 nucleotides read TGTGCCAGCAGCACAGGGGTCCCGCAAGAGACCCAGTACTTC.

This clonotype was counted a few times. The chain employs TRBV28 and TRBJ2-1, with 8 nucleotides matching TRBD2. V was pared by 8 bases and J by 3 bases, with 15 bases of the junction left unmatched. The CDR3 length is 17 residues. Germline CDR1 reads MDHEN; CDR2 reads SYDVKM. The CDR3 region is CASVVSPSGTSYNEQFF. CDR3 in DNA: TGTGCCAGCGTAGTTTCGCCGTCCGGGACTAGCTACAATGAGCAGTTCTTC.

This clonotype was found a few times. The genes are TRBV6-5 and TRBJ2-3, with D hard to call. The CDR3 sequence is 12 residues long. Germline lookup yields CDR1 MNHEY and CDR2 SVGAGI. Trimming shortened V by 4 bases and J by 5 bases, and 7 bases separated the two germline ends. For the CDR3, the DNA is TGTGCCAGCAGTTTGAACCGAGATACGCAGTATTTT. This translates into CASSLNRDTQYF.

This clonotype was observed at least ten times. The genes are TRBV11-2 and TRBJ2-1; no clear D. In germline, CDR1 is SGHAT, CDR2 FQNNGV. V was pared by 3 bases and J by 10 bases, with 16 bases between. The CDR3 runs 14 residues. The CDR3 DNA reads TGTGCCAGCAGCTTCCCGGGCCGAGCGCCCGAGCAGTTCTTC. Amino acid sequence: CASSFPGRAPEQFF.

This clonotype was recorded a few times. The chain has TRBV28 and TRBJ2-3, with TRBD2 matching over 12 bases. Trimming at V came to 3 bases and at J to 3 bases, leaving 7 bases not matched to a gene. Germline CDR1 reads MDHEN; CDR2 reads SYDVKM. The CDR3 totals 17 residues. The CDR3 spells CASSFPLAGGRTDTQYF. The CDR3 DNA is TGTGCCAGCAGTTTCCCCCTAGCGGGAGGGCGGACAGATACGCAGTATTTT.

CDR3 sequence (DNA): TGTGCCAGCACCTCCCGTCCCCCCCGAGCCTCGCGCCCCTACGAGCAGTACTTC. Its translation: CASTSRPPRASRPYEQYF. The chain employs TRBV11-2 and TRBJ2-7; D unresolved. This CDR3 has 18 amino acids. V lost 7 bases and J 2 bases, leaving 27 bases between the germline ends. CDR1 and CDR2 (germline): SGHAT, FQNNGV.

This clonotype was seen a handful of times. The chain carries TRBV4-1 and TRBJ1-4, with 8 bases identical to TRBD1. Trimming took 3 bases from V and 2 from J; bases not matched to a gene: 2. Germline CDR1 MGHRA, CDR2 YSYEKL. The CDR3 covers 15 residues. For the CDR3, the DNA is TGCGCCAGCAGCCAGAGGACAGGGACTAATGAAAAACTGTTTTTT. Translating it yields CASSQRTGTNEKLFF.

The chain uses TRBV28 and TRBJ2-7; TRBD2 might be the D (6 bases). Trimming removed 5 bases from V and 0 bases from J, with 14 bases in between. Germline V gene data show CDR1 as MDHEN and CDR2 as SYDVKM. The CDR3 contains 15 residues. DNA for the CDR3: TGTGCCAGCAGTAAGGGCGGGATTAGCTCCTACGAGCAGTACTTC. It is translated as CASSKGGISSYEQYF.

The rearrangement joins TRBV12-3 or TRBV12-4 to TRBJ2-6, with D possibly matching TRBD1 (7 bases). V was shortened by 5 bases and J by 0 bases, with 14 bases between the two germline ends. The CDR3 loop spans 17 amino acids. In nucleotides, the CDR3 is TGTGCCAGCAGTACCGGGGGACAGATCTCTGGGGCCAACGTCCTGACTTTC. Protein product: CASSTGGQISGANVLTF.

J is TRBJ1-1 and V is TRBV6-5; D remains unclear. With 2 bases removed from V and 2 bases from J, the gap between germline ends came to 6 bases. The CDR3 is 13 amino acids. The V gene's germline CDR1 is MNHEY and CDR2 SVGAGI. CDR3 in DNA: TGTGCCAGCAGTTACCAGGAAAACACTGAAGCTTTCTTT. It yields the protein CASSYQENTEAFF.

With respect to this clonotype: At one end the junction does not follow the germline gene, possibly because of a read error. V is TRBV29-1 and J is TRBJ1-2, with 8 positions matching TRBD1. CDR3 length: 13 residues. Germline V gene data show CDR1 as SQVTM and CDR2 as ANQGSEA. CDR3 sequence (DNA): TGCAGCGTTGAAGATTGGACAGGGTATGGCGACACCTTC. This translates into CSVEDWTGYGDTF.

The chain is built from TRBV10-3 and TRBJ2-1, with D possibly being TRBD2 (7 bases). The CDR3 is 14 residues long. V lost 3 bases and J lost 7, with 13 bases in between. Germline CDR1 is ENHRY and CDR2 is SYGVKD. CDR3 nucleotides: TGTGCCATCAGTGAACGGGGGGCGAGAAATGAGCAGTTCTTC. Residues: CAISERGARNEQFF.

This clonotype was detected a few times. The V and J genes are TRBV27 and TRBJ2-5; 7 bases are a match to TRBD1. The length of the CDR3 is 16 residues. After removal of 4 bases from V and 4 bases from J, the junction contained 12 bases not matched to a gene. The V gene's germline CDR1 is MNHEY and CDR2 SMNVEV (reference sequence). DNA of the CDR3: TGTGCCAGCAGTTCCCGTTATGACAGGGTCAGAGAGACCCAGTACTTC. Protein: CASSSRYDRVRETQYF.

The table lists this clonotype with a few counts. This chain connects TRBV7-9 to TRBJ2-3; a weak D match, TRBD2 (6 bases). Germline CDR1 reads SEHNR; CDR2 reads FQNEAQ (reference sequence). Trimming stripped 0 bases from V and 0 bases from J, with 10 bases between. The CDR3 has 16 residues. The CDR3 sequence: CASSLAGGPSTDTQYF. The CDR3 coding sequence is TGTGCCAGCAGCTTAGCGGGAGGCCCTAGCACAGATACGCAGTATTTT.

This clonotype was found a few times. The chain links TRBV25-1 to TRBJ2-1, with D uncertain. The V gene lost 4 bases and the J gene lost 0 bases, with 10 bases spanning the gap. Germline CDR1 and CDR2: MGHDK and SYGVNS. CDR3 size: 15 residues. CDR3 in DNA: TGTGCCAGCAGTGGTCATTCGAGCTCCTACAATGAGCAGTTCTTC. Translation gives CASSGHSSSYNEQFF.

V and J are TRBV20-1 and TRBJ2-5; 11 positions agree with TRBD2. Germline trimming cut 6 bases from V and 3 bases from J; bases unmatched to any gene: 6. Germline CDR1 is DFQATT and CDR2 is SNEGSKA (reference sequence). CDR3 length: 14 amino acids. CDR3 sequence: CSAPTSGVKETQYF. CDR3 DNA: TGCAGTGCACCGACTAGCGGGGTAAAAGAGACCCAGTACTTC.

The chain employs TRBV6-5 and TRBJ1-5, with D uncertain. The length of the CDR3 is 14 residues. The V end was cut by 6 bases, the J end by 3 bases, with 12 bases between. Germline CDR1 is MNHEY and CDR2 is SVGAGI. Here the CDR3 reads CASRLDASNQPQHF. The CDR3 DNA follows: TGTGCCAGCAGACTCGACGCCTCCAATCAGCCCCAGCATTTT.

This clonotype was counted a few times. The chain joins TRBV29-1 to TRBJ2-3; D call uncertain. Germline CDR1 SQVTM, CDR2 ANQGSEA. Between the trimmed V and J ends, which lost 4 bases and 1 base, there was a span of 6 bases. CDR3 length: 12 amino acids. CDR3 amino acids: CSVGMGTDTQYF. As DNA, the CDR3 is TGCAGCGTTGGCATGGGCACAGATACGCAGTATTTT.

A few counts support this clonotype. V is TRBV5-8 and J is TRBJ1-2; D remains ambiguous. CDR1 is SGHTS, CDR2 YDEGEE, per germline. The CDR3 totals 15 residues. V lost 4 bases, J lost 2 bases, and 15 bases lay in between. In nucleotides, the CDR3 is TGTGCCAGCAGCCCCCGGCGGACTGTGAACTATGGCTACACCTTC. It specifies CASSPRRTVNYGYTF.

This clonotype was detected only a few times. This chain connects TRBV20-1 to TRBJ1-2, with D maybe TRBD1 (5 bases). Germline values: CDR1 DFQATT, CDR2 SNEGSKA (reference sequence). The V end lost 1 base, the J end lost 4 bases, and 13 bases lay between the germline ends. CDR3 size: 14 residues. The CDR3 loop reads CSARVHEGTYGYTF. The CDR3 DNA reads TGCAGTGCTAGAGTTCATGAGGGGACCTATGGCTACACCTTC.

This clonotype was seen only a few times. This chain links TRBV20-1 with TRBJ1-1; D not certain. Trimming removed 1 base at V and 3 bases at J, with 9 bases between. This CDR3 comprises 13 residues. CDR1 is DFQATT and CDR2 is SNEGSKA in the germline V gene (reference sequence). The CDR3 bases are TGCAGTGCTAGAGGAGGGTTGGACACTGAAGCTTTCTTT. Translated, it gives CSARGGLDTEAFF.